Below, 2 T cell receptor beta chains from the same sample are listed, as sequenced in a study of OX40 agonist ivuxolimab in advanced cancers. Method: immunoSEQ multiplex PCR; TCRdb's copy keeps in-frame clones and lacks some. The repertoire holds under 80,000 clones, with about 92% as singletons. Sequenced material: CD4+ or CD8+ T cells sorted from blood, taken in a trial of the OX40 agonist ivuxolimab. All receptors derive from an adult with an advanced solid tumor such as melanoma, head and neck, liver or kidney cancer.

This chain connects TRBV6-5 to TRBJ2-7; D is perhaps TRBD2 (5 bases). V was pared by 7 bases and J by 0 bases, with 10 bases between. This CDR3 contains 13 residues. The V gene's germline CDR1 is MNHEY and CDR2 SVGAGI. CDR3: CASNGGSSYEQYF. The CDR3 coding sequence is TGTGCCAGCAATGGAGGCAGCTCCTACGAGCAGTACTTC.

The V gene is TRBV30, the J gene TRBJ1-3, with D perhaps matching TRBD1 (5 bases). The CDR3 has 14 residues. The V gene lost 2 bases and the J gene lost 0 bases, with 8 bases spanning the gap. From germline, CDR1 is GTSNPN and CDR2 SVGIG (reference sequence). CDR3 in amino acids: CAWSSGISGNTIYF. In DNA, the CDR3 is TGTGCCTGGAGTTCAGGGATCTCTGGAAACACCATATATTTT. The full variable domain, its missing parts supplied by reference TRBV30 and TRBJ1-3, is SQTIHQWPATLVQPVGSPLSLECTVEGTSNPNLYWYRQAAGRGLQLLFYSVGIGQISSEVPQNLSASRPQDRQFILSSKKLLLSDSGFYLCAWSSGISGNTIYFGEGSWLTVV.